This TCR beta chain was sequenced during a study of T cell responses to AZD1222 COVID-19 vaccine. In germline, CDR1 is MGHRA, CDR2 YSYEKL. V was trimmed by 1 base and J by 0 bases, leaving 10 bases between them. The CDR3 spans 16 residues. Generated by immunoSEQ multiplex PCR, the TCRdb table keeps only in-frame clones and is missing some. The data contain about 160,000 clones, about 90% of them singletons. Study conclusions and caveats: The peak T cell response came first, and repertoires were sampled only after it. Within unmutated variant regions lay the reported targets of nearly half of spike-specific TCRs.

In regard to this clone: Its specificity is unknown.

Here the sequenced sample was peripheral blood, taken on day 0 of AZD1222 vaccination. The chain links TRBV4-1 to TRBJ2-1, with D possibly TRBD1 on 6 matching bases. The receptor was isolated from an adult in good health. The DNA for the CDR3 is TGCGCCAGCAGCCAAGCAGGGGCGAGCTCCTACAATGAGCAGTTCTTC. This encodes CASSQAGASSYNEQFF.